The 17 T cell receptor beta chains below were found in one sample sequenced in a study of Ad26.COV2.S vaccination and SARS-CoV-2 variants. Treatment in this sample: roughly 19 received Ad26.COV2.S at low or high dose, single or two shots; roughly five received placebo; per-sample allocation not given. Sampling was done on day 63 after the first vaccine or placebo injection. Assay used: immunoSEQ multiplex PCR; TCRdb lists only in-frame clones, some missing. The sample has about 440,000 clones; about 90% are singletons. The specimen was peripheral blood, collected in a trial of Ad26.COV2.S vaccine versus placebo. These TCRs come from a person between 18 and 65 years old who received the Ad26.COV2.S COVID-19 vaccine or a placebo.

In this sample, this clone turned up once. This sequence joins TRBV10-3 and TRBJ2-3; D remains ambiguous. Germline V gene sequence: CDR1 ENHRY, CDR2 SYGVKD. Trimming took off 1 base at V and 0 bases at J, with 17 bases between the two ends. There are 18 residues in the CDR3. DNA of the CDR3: TGTGCCATCAGTGAGTTGAGTGGCGGCACCCCCAGCACAGATACGCAGTATTTT. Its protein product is CAISELSGGTPSTDTQYF.

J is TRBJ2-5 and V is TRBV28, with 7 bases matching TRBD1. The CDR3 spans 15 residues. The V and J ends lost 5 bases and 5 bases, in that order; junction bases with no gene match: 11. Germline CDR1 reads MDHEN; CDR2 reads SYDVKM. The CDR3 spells CASSHRGRGVETQYF. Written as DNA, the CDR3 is TGTGCCAGCAGTCACAGGGGCCGAGGCGTCGAGACCCAGTACTTC.

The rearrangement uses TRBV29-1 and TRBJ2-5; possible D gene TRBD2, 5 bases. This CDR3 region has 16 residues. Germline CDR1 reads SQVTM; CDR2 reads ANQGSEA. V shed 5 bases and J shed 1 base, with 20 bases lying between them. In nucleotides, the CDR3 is TGCAGCGTTTACCCGCCTCAGCGGAGCATCCAAGAGACCCAGTACTTC. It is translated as CSVYPPQRSIQETQYF.

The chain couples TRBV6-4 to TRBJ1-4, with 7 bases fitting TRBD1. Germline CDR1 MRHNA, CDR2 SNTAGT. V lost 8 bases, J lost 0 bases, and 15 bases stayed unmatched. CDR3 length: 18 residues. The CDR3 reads CASAHGRQGLATNEKLFF. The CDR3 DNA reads TGTGCCAGCGCCCACGGGCGACAGGGATTGGCAACTAATGAAAAACTGTTTTTT.

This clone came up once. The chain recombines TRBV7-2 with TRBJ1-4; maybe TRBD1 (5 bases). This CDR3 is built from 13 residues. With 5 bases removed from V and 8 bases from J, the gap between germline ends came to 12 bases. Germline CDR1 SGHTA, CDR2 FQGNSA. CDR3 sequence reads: CASSPTEDEKLFF. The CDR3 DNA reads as TGTGCCAGCAGCCCGACAGAGGACGAAAAACTGTTTTTT.

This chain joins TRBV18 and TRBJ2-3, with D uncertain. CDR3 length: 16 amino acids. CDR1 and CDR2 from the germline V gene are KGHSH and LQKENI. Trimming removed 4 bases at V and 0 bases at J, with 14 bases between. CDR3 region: CASSLSSGPSTDTQYF. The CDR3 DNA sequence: TGTGCCAGCTCACTCAGCAGTGGCCCTAGCACAGATACGCAGTATTTT.

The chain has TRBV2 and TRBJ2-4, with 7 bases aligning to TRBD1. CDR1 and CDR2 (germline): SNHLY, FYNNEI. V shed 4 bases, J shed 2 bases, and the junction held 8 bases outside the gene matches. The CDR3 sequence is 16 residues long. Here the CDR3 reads CASSGVGGETKNIQYF. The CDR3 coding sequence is TGTGCCAGCAGTGGGGTAGGGGGCGAAACCAAAAACATTCAGTACTTC.

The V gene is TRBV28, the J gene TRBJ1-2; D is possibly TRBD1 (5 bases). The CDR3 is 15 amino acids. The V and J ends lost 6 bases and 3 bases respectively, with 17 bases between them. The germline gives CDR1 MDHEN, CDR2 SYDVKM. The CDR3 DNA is TGTGCCAGCAGACGCCCAGGGCTCCGAGACTATGGCTACACCTTC. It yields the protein CASRRPGLRDYGYTF.

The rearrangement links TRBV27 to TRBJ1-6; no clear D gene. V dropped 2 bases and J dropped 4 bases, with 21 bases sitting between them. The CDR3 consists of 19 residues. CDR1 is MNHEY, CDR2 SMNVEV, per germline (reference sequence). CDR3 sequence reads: CASSLKGTRGPIYNSPLHF. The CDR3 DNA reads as TGTGCCAGCAGTTTAAAGGGAACTAGAGGGCCAATTTATAATTCACCCCTCCACTTT.

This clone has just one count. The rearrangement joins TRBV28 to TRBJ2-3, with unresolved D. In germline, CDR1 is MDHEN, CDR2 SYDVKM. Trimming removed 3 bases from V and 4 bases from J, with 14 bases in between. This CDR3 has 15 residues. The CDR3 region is CASSLQVGMSDTQYF. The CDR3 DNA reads TGTGCCAGCAGTTTGCAGGTCGGCATGTCAGATACGCAGTATTTT.

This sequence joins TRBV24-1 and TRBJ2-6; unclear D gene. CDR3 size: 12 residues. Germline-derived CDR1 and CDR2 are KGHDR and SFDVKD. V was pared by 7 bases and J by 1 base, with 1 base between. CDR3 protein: CATRSGANVLTF. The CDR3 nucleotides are TGTGCCACCAGATCTGGGGCCAACGTCCTGACTTTC.

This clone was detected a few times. This CDR3 reads CASRTGNQPQHF. CDR3 bases: TGTGCCAGCAGGACAGGGAATCAGCCCCAGCATTTT. The J gene is TRBJ1-5, the V gene TRBV6-5, with TRBD1 matching 7 bases. V lost 6 bases to trimming and J lost 4 bases; unmatched junction nucleotides: 0. Germline CDR1 is MNHEY and CDR2 is SVGAGI. CDR3 length equals 12 residues.

The CDR3 here is CASSMGLAGVGYNEQFF. DNA of the CDR3: TGTGCCAGTAGTATGGGACTAGCGGGAGTGGGATACAATGAGCAGTTCTTC. The chain uses TRBV19 and TRBJ2-1; 14 nucleotides match TRBD2. The CDR3 is 17 residues long. V lost 3 bases, J lost 4 bases, and 5 bases stayed unmatched. Looked up from germline, CDR1 is LNHDA and CDR2 is SQIVND (reference sequence).

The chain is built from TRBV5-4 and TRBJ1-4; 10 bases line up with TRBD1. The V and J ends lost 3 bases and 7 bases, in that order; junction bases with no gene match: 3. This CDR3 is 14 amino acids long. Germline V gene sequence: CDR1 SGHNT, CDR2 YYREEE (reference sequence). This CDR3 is CASSWDRGSEKLFF. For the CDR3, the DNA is TGTGCCAGCAGCTGGGACAGGGGTTCTGAAAAACTGTTTTTT.

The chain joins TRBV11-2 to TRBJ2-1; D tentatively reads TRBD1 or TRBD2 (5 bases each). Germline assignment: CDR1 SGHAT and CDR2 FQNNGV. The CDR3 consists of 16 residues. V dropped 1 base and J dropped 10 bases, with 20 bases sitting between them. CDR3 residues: CASSLVTRGTPAEQFF. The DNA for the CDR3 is TGTGCCAGCAGCTTAGTAACCCGGGGCACTCCGGCGGAGCAGTTCTTC.

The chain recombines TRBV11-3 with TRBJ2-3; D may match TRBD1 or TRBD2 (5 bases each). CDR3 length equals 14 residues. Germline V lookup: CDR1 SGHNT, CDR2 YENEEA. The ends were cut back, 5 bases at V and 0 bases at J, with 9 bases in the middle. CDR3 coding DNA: TGTGCCAGCAGCGTAAGGGACAGCACAGATACGCAGTATTTT. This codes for CASSVRDSTDTQYF.

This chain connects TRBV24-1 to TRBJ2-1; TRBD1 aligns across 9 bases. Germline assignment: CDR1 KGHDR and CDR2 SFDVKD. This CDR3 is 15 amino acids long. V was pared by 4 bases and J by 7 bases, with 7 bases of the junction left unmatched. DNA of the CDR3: TGTGCCACCAGTGAACCCGGGACAGGGTTGAATGAGCAGTTCTTC. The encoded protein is CATSEPGTGLNEQFF.